What follows is one TCR beta chain and its context. Its antigen is still unknown. Deletions cut 0 bases from V and 5 bases from J, with 14 bases between. The CDR3 length is 16 residues. The germline gives CDR1 SGHRS, CDR2 YFSETQ. The data were obtained in a study of shared clonotypes between healthy human individuals. Study outcomes and limitations: Clonotypes which were not shared had lower generation probabilities than clonotypes that all four donors shared.

The study ran the assay at deep level. Method: immunoSEQ multiplex PCR; TCRdb's copy keeps in-frame clones and lacks some. This table has 2 million to 2.5 million clones, roughly 95% appearing once. This chain uses TRBV5-1 with TRBJ2-2; D not certain. This TCR was sampled from a man aged 18 to 29 in good health. The sample comprised naive CD4+ T cells sorted from blood. Subset noted: CD45RA+ positively selected. CDR3 protein: CASSLESVGRTGELFF. In DNA form, the CDR3 reads TGCGCCAGCAGCTTGGAAAGCGTAGGCAGAACCGGGGAGCTGTTTTTT.